These 28 T cell receptor beta chains originate from one sample sequenced in a study of blood T cells in healthy people across ages. The second PCR ran roughly 6 to 12 cycles with a sample-barcoded 5' primer and J-beta primers. A single record per CDR3 protein comes from TCRdb applying MiXCR to the 5' RACE reads. The repertoire holds over a million distinct CDR3 sequences, 35% to 45% seen once, with 4% in the top ten. Sequenced input: blood. Receptors were obtained from a woman in her late teens or twenties in good health.

The J gene is TRBJ1-2, the V gene TRBV6-2 or TRBV6-3, with D possibly matching TRBD1 (5 bases). This CDR3 region has 12 residues. The ends were cut back, 5 bases at V and 4 bases at J, with 8 bases in the middle. The V gene's germline CDR1 is MNHEY and CDR2 SVGEGT. The CDR3 reads CASSMGPYGYTF. The CDR3 DNA reads TGTGCCAGCAGTATGGGACCCTATGGCTACACCTTC.

The chain uses TRBV12-5 and TRBJ1-1; D is uncertain. The CDR3 spans 17 residues. CDR1 and CDR2 from the germline V gene are LGHNT and FRNRAP. The V and J ends lost 0 bases and 0 bases respectively, with 14 bases between them. CDR3 sequence (DNA): TGTGCTAGTGGTTTGGTAATCGGCGCCAGCATGAACACTGAAGCTTTCTTT. As protein: CASGLVIGASMNTEAFF.

This clonotype was counted a few times. The chain has TRBV28 and TRBJ2-3; 12 positions match TRBD2. Germline trimming cut 2 bases from V and 0 bases from J; bases unmatched to any gene: 3. The V gene's germline CDR1 is MDHEN and CDR2 SYDVKM. This CDR3 comprises 17 residues. The CDR3 protein is CASSLRTSGTSTDTQYF. The CDR3 coding sequence is TGTGCCAGCAGTTTAAGGACTAGCGGGACTAGCACAGATACGCAGTATTTT.

This clonotype was recorded a few times. The rearrangement uses TRBV6-2 or TRBV6-3 and TRBJ2-4, with unresolved D. The DNA end is more similar to TRBJ2-7, so the J call may be wrong. CDR3 length equals 14 residues. The V gene's germline CDR1 is MNHEY and CDR2 SVGEGT. CDR3 sequence (DNA): TGTGCCAGCAGTTACTCGGTTCAAGGGAACGAGCAGTACTTC. Encoded protein: CASSYSVQGNEQYF.

The chain joins TRBV20-1 to TRBJ2-7; the match to TRBD1 covers 10 bases. Per the germline V gene, CDR1 is DFQATT and CDR2 is SNEGSKA (reference sequence). This CDR3 has 16 amino acids. V shed 0 bases, J shed 3 bases, and the junction held 8 bases outside the gene matches. The CDR3 bases are TGCAGTGCTAGAGAAGTTGGGGGGACAGGGGACTACGAGCAGTACTTC. It specifies CSAREVGGTGDYEQYF.

With regard to this clonotype: Germline and junction disagree at one end, which may indicate a read error. V usage is TRBV20-1 and J usage is TRBJ1-5, with unresolved D. Germline V lookup: CDR1 DFQATT, CDR2 SNEGSKA (reference sequence). The CDR3 length is 14 residues. CDR3 region: CSAREMIRNQPRHF. The DNA for the CDR3 is TGCAGTGCTAGAGAAATGATCAGAAATCAGCCCCGGCATTTT.

This clonotype was detected a few times. The chain carries TRBV7-8 and TRBJ2-3; D is tentatively TRBD1 or TRBD2 (5 bases each). V was clipped by 0 bases and J by 4 bases, with 11 bases between them. The CDR3 spans 15 residues. Germline V gene sequence: CDR1 SGHVS, CDR2 FQNEAQ. CDR3 loop: CASSLAPQGPDTQYF. The CDR3 DNA reads TGTGCCAGCAGCTTAGCGCCTCAGGGACCAGATACGCAGTATTTT.

This chain uses TRBV29-1 with TRBJ2-3; 9 bases align to TRBD1. Looked up from germline, CDR1 is SQVTM and CDR2 is ANQGSEA. The J segment lost 1 base and the V segment lost 2 bases, leaving 1 base of the junction unmatched. CDR3 length equals 14 residues. CDR3 nucleotides: TGCAGCGTTGAAACAGGGGGCGGCACAGATACGCAGTATTTT. Its translation is CSVETGGGTDTQYF.

The CDR3 here is CASSQDRSGLGYTF. CDR3 nucleotide sequence: TGCGCCAGCAGCCAAGATCGGTCCGGGTTGGGCTACACCTTC. The chain is built from TRBV4-3 and TRBJ1-2; D is unclear. Trimming left V 0 bases short and J 8 bases short, with 13 bases between. Germline V gene data show CDR1 as LGHNA and CDR2 as YSLEER. CDR3 length equals 14 residues.

In DNA form, the CDR3 reads TGTGCCAGCAGTTACTCCCGCTATGGCTACACCTTC. Protein sequence: CASSYSRYGYTF. This sequence joins TRBV6-2 or TRBV6-3 and TRBJ1-2; D gene ambiguous. The germline V and J ends were trimmed by 0 bases and 4 bases, with 3 bases remaining between them. CDR3 length: 12 amino acids. CDR1 MNHEY and CDR2 SVGEGT come from the germline V gene.

The chain is built from TRBV6-6 and TRBJ1-1; D remains unclear. V shed 6 bases and J shed 4 bases, with 15 bases lying between them. In germline, CDR1 is MNHNY, CDR2 SVGAGI (reference sequence). The CDR3 is 14 residues long. In nucleotides, the CDR3 is TGTGCCAGCAGCTACGACGCGCGTTCCACTGAAGCTTTCTTT. It translates to CASSYDARSTEAFF.

In this sample, this clonotype turned up a few times. The V call is TRBV4-1, the J call TRBJ2-7; 10 bases align to TRBD2. CDR1 and CDR2 (germline): MGHRA, YSYEKL. Trimming at V came to 5 bases and at J to 0 bases, leaving 4 bases not matched to a gene. This CDR3 is built from 15 residues. The CDR3 DNA reads as TGCGCCAGCAGCTTTACTAGCGGGGACTCCTACGAGCAGTACTTC. It specifies CASSFTSGDSYEQYF.

This chain connects TRBV7-9 to TRBJ2-5; D is uncertain. Germline CDR1 and CDR2: SEHNR and FQNEAQ (reference sequence). Trimming left V 2 bases short and J 4 bases short, with 5 bases between. The CDR3 has 12 residues. The CDR3 region is CASSLITETQYF. In DNA, the CDR3 is TGTGCCAGCAGCTTAATAACAGAGACCCAGTACTTC.

The chain is built from TRBV20-1 and TRBJ1-5; TRBD1 is a possible D gene (5 bases). The CDR3 length is 14 residues. Trimming pared 2 bases from V and 3 bases from J, leaving 11 bases between. Germline assignment: CDR1 DFQATT and CDR2 SNEGSKA (reference sequence). This CDR3 reads CSARKPGANQPQHF. In DNA, the CDR3 is TGCAGTGCTAGAAAGCCCGGGGCCAATCAGCCCCAGCATTTT.

The chain recombines TRBV7-9 with TRBJ2-7; D could derive from TRBD1 or TRBD2 (5 bases each). Germline V lookup: CDR1 SEHNR, CDR2 FQNEAQ (reference sequence). This CDR3 comprises 16 residues. Trimming removed 1 base at V and 7 bases at J, with 20 bases between. CDR3 bases: TGTGCCAGCAGCTTAGTATCAGGGCTAGCATCTTTTGAGCAGTACTTC. Its protein is CASSLVSGLASFEQYF.

J is TRBJ2-5 and V is TRBV3-1; a weak D match, TRBD2 (5 bases). Near its end, the DNA agrees better with TRBJ2-7, so the J call may be wrong. CDR1 LGHDT and CDR2 YNNKEL come from the germline V gene (reference sequence). The CDR3 length is 14 residues. CDR3 residues: CASSQGSGPGEQYF. The CDR3 region has the DNA TGTGCCAGCAGCCAAGGCAGCGGACCTGGCGAGCAGTACTTC.

There are many counts of this clonotype. A much more abundant neighbour one base away suggests this may be a read error. The chain has TRBV2 and TRBJ2-7, with D hard to call. CDR3 length equals 12 residues. Trimming removed 6 bases from V and 2 bases from J, with 8 bases in between. Per the germline V gene, CDR1 is SNHLY and CDR2 is FYNNEI. This CDR3 is CASRGSAYEQYF. For the CDR3, the DNA is TGTGCCAGCAGGGGATCGGCCTACGAGCAGTACTTC.

This clonotype has a handful of counts. V gene TRBV6-1 combines with J gene TRBJ1-4; 7 bases align to TRBD1. This CDR3 region has 15 residues. The germline gives CDR1 MNHNS, CDR2 SASEGT. V was pared by 2 bases and J by 3 bases, with 3 bases of the junction left unmatched. This CDR3 reads CASSEYGTANEKLFF. As DNA, the CDR3 is TGTGCCAGCAGTGAATACGGGACAGCTAATGAAAAACTGTTTTTT.

The chain recombines TRBV20-1 with TRBJ1-2, with D uncertain. The germline V gene encodes CDR1 DFQATT and CDR2 SNEGSKA (reference sequence). There are 10 residues in the CDR3. The V end lost 5 bases, the J end lost 7 bases, and 8 bases lay between the germline ends. Written as DNA, the CDR3 is TGCAGTGCTCCGGGCCGTGGCTACACCTTC. Its translation is CSAPGRGYTF.

The chain is built from TRBV4-1 and TRBJ2-7; D unresolved. Trimming took 4 bases from V and 8 from J, leaving 12 bases between them. Looked up from germline, CDR1 is MGHRA and CDR2 is YSYEKL. This CDR3 comprises 12 residues. The CDR3: CASSLLGNKQYF. DNA for the CDR3: TGCGCCAGCAGCCTCCTAGGGAATAAGCAGTACTTC.

This sequence joins TRBV25-1 and TRBJ2-4; tentative D call: TRBD2 (5 bases). The J call may be in error: the DNA end matches TRBJ2-7 better. The CDR3 length is 12 residues. Germline CDR1 MGHDK, CDR2 SYGVNS. CDR3 coding DNA: TGTGCCAGCAGCACGGGAATGGGCGAGCAGTACTTC. As protein: CASSTGMGEQYF.

V gene TRBV7-2 combines with J gene TRBJ1-4; D is uncertain. Trimming shortened V by 5 bases and J by 8 bases, and 12 bases separated the two germline ends. CDR3 length: 13 amino acids. Germline V gives CDR1 SGHTA, CDR2 FQGNSA. The CDR3 bases are TGTGCCAGCAGCAACCAACTCGGGGAAAAACTGTTTTTT. Amino acids: CASSNQLGEKLFF. Combining the CDR3 with reference TRBV7-2 and TRBJ1-4 gives the whole variable domain GAGVSQSPSNKVTEKGKDVELRCDPISGHTALYWYRQSLGQGLEFLIYFQGNSAPDKSGLPSDRFSAERTGGSVSTLTIQRTQQEDSAVYLCASSNQLGEKLFFGSGTQLSVL.

The gene calls are TRBV20-1 and TRBJ2-4; TRBD1 is a possible D gene (8 bases). The J call is uncertain, as TRBJ2-7 better fits the DNA end. The CDR3 length is 14 residues. CDR1 and CDR2 (germline): DFQATT, SNEGSKA (reference sequence). Written as DNA, the CDR3 is TGCAGTGCAAGGGGGGGCAGGGGGCACTACGAGCAGTACTTC. This translates into CSARGGRGHYEQYF.

As for this clonotype: One end of the junction does not line up with germline, which may come from a read error. This chain uses TRBV7-2 with TRBJ2-7; possibly TRBD1 or TRBD2 for D (6 bases each). The germline V gene has CDR1 SGHTA and CDR2 FQGNSA. This CDR3 region has 15 residues. CDR3 in amino acids: CASSLVGGSSHEQYF. CDR3 DNA: TGTGCCAGCAGCTTAGTAGGGGGGAGCTCCCACGAGCAGTACTTC.

This clonotype was observed a handful of times. The J gene is TRBJ1-1, the V gene TRBV29-1; possible D gene TRBD1, 5 bases. The CDR3 contains 13 residues. Trimming stripped 6 bases from V and 4 bases from J, with 15 bases between. CDR1 SQVTM and CDR2 ANQGSEA come from the germline V gene. CDR3: CSVRGRSATEAFF. In DNA, the CDR3 is TGCAGCGTCCGGGGACGGTCGGCCACTGAAGCTTTCTTT.

This clonotype was detected only once. The gene calls are TRBV29-1 and TRBJ2-1; no clear D. V dropped 0 bases and J dropped 2 bases, with 17 bases sitting between them. Germline V gene lookup returns CDR1 SQVTM and CDR2 ANQGSEA. The CDR3 has 17 amino acids. CDR3 loop: CSVEDGTVPTPYNEQFF. The CDR3, as DNA: TGCAGCGTTGAAGATGGCACTGTCCCCACGCCCTACAATGAGCAGTTCTTC.

As to this clonotype: Because the CDR3 is missing its conserved closing phenylalanine or tryptophan, this is likely a read error. The rearrangement links TRBV7-2 to TRBJ2-1, with 7 nucleotides matching TRBD2. The CDR3 spans 15 residues. From germline, CDR1 is SGHTA and CDR2 FQGNSA. The J segment lost 6 bases and the V segment lost 3 bases, leaving 8 bases of the junction unmatched. CDR3 nucleotide sequence: TGTGCCAGCAGCTTGTCGACGGGGGGTTTCAATGAGCAGTTCGTC. It encodes CASSLSTGGFNEQFV.

The table lists this clonotype with a few counts. The chain employs TRBV12-3 or TRBV12-4 and TRBJ2-3; D unresolved. This CDR3 region has 11 residues. With 8 bases removed from V and 6 bases from J, the gap between germline ends came to 9 bases. CDR3 residues: CASLISDTQYF. Written as DNA, the CDR3 is TGTGCCAGCCTAATCTCGGATACGCAGTATTTT.